This T cell receptor beta chain is drawn from a study of kidney transplant recipient with SARS-CoV-2 infection. Many counts were recorded for this clonotype. Each CDR3 protein is one row after TCRdb ran MiXCR on the reads. The table records fewer than 250,000 distinct CDR3 sequences, less than 35% of them present only once. Trimming shortened V by 4 bases and J by 3 bases, and 14 bases separated the two germline ends. CDR3 length equals 14 residues. Germline loops: CDR1 SGDLS, CDR2 YYNGEE. The rearrangement uses TRBV9 and TRBJ2-7; D is unclear. This TCR derives from a young adult male patient who had COVID-19 and was a kidney transplant recipient. Part of the T cells may come from the graft donor. Sequencing used a blood sample, obtained at baseline and between days 110 and 120 from a kidney transplant recipient. The CDR3 bases are TGTGCCAGCAGCCCCTTAGAAAGGAGCTACGAGCAGTACTTC. This encodes CASSPLERSYEQYF.